Listed below are T cell receptor beta chains from one sample, sequenced in a study of blood T cell repertoires in COVID-19. Some clones are missing from TCRdb's copy, which holds only in-frame ones; the method was immunoSEQ multiplex PCR. The sample carries under 80,000 clones, 86% recorded once. Sample: peripheral blood. The receptors were gathered from a man between 65 and 79 years old with active COVID-19. Both conserved end residues are part of each CDR3. Fields, in order: V gene, J gene, CDR3 protein.

TRBV25-1	TRBJ2-7	CASSAAYEQYF
TRBV7-7	TRBJ2-2	CASKRGELFF
TRBV23-1	TRBJ2-7	CASSQSWVGLAGGPGDYEQYF
TRBV6-5	TRBJ2-7	CASSRGTPGEQYF
TRBV9	TRBJ2-3	CASSVIGSSTDTQYF
TRBV9	TRBJ2-5	CASSRGLAGVGETQYF
TRBV5-1	TRBJ1-1	CASSLGPSQGGRAFF
TRBV27	TRBJ2-3	CASSSLAGPSTDTQYF
TRBV4-1	TRBJ2-1	CASSPPSGMTNEQFF
TRBV5-6	TRBJ2-1	CASSWGTGDESNEQFF
TRBV28	TRBJ2-6	CASSPDRGPGANVLTF
TRBV4-3	TRBJ2-7	CASSQAGESEQYF
TRBV6-2/TRBV6-3	TRBJ2-4	CASSYEAKLAKNIQYF
TRBV24-1	TRBJ2-3	CATSDPGSTDTQYF
TRBV6-1	TRBJ2-1	CASSELGPGYNEQFF
TRBV11-1	TRBJ2-5	CASSPRQSQETQYF
TRBV3-1/TRBV3-2	TRBJ2-3	CASSPSGADTQYF
TRBV5-1	TRBJ2-5	CASSLGGTQETQYF
TRBV19	TRBJ2-5	CATRGRGKETQYF
TRBV7-2	TRBJ2-1	CASAKGMGGGYNEQFF
TRBV28	TRBJ1-1	CASRRGEAFF
TRBV29-1	TRBJ2-5	CSNGRGVDQETQYF
TRBV7-3	TRBJ2-3	CASSLTPHTDTQYF
TRBV5-1	TRBJ2-7	CASSWTGGRYEQYF
TRBV18	TRBJ2-1	CASSPGGWEQFF
TRBV9	TRBJ2-5	CASSPGTSGGAVETQYF
TRBV24-1	TRBJ2-3	CATRAGTSRPDTQYF
TRBV6-5	TRBJ1-1	CASRSPRREEAFF
TRBV5-4	TRBJ1-2	CASSTPTGPGNYGYTF
TRBV19	TRBJ1-6	CASRAPTGNNSPLHF
TRBV18	TRBJ1-6	CASSQQYPNYNSPLHF
TRBV7-2	TRBJ2-3	CASGRFRTDTQYF
TRBV7-3	TRBJ2-1	CASSLSTSAYNEQFF
TRBV11-3	TRBJ2-3	CASTPPAPRDTQYF
TRBV15	TRBJ1-2	CATSRGRQAWGYTF
TRBV28	TRBJ1-4	CASSQRGTGREKLFF
TRBV7-9	TRBJ2-3	CASAGGLRGNTDTQYF
TRBV6-2/TRBV6-3	TRBJ2-2	CASSYGDSLTGELFF
TRBV11-3	TRBJ1-1	CASSPDLGSTEAFF
TRBV7-8	TRBJ2-4	CASSLSPGLARFAKNIQYF
TRBV3-1/TRBV3-2	TRBJ2-1	CASSQDRLAGNEQFF
TRBV28	TRBJ2-1	CASRLTDEQFF
TRBV14	TRBJ2-3	CASSQGGHRRREVGDTQYF
TRBV7-3	TRBJ2-2	CASSLGLGGELFF
TRBV12-1	TRBJ1-6	CASSSRTRYNSPLHF
TRBV28	TRBJ2-2	CASWGGGTGELFF
TRBV18	TRBJ2-5	CASSSTGGGETQYF
TRBV24-1	TRBJ2-1	CATSDLARPYNEQFF
TRBV3-1/TRBV3-2	TRBJ1-1	CASSRSARMNTEAFF
TRBV5-1	TRBJ2-7	CASSPLAAPGEQYF
TRBV12-5	TRBJ1-1	CASGRTVYEAFF
TRBV5-1	TRBJ1-4	CASSFGGQSNEKLFF
TRBV19	TRBJ1-2	CASSNPGNPYGYTF